These 15 T cell receptor beta chains were all obtained from the same sample, sequenced in a study of T cells in Graves' hyperthyroidism and ophthalmopathy. TCR beta CDR3 region amplification was performed from RNA transcripts. When the TCR CDR3 underwent first-round RT-PCR, the HTBI primer set was used. A single record per CDR3 protein comes from TCRdb applying MiXCR to the multiplex PCR reads. There are fewer than 400,000 distinct CDR3 sequences in the sample; over 12% occur only once, and around 28% lies in the top ten. The sample was blood. Receptor source: a middle-aged man with Graves' ophthalmopathy.

V is TRBV15 and J is TRBJ2-7; D remains ambiguous. The CDR3 length is 13 residues. Germline assignment: CDR1 LNHNV and CDR2 YYDKDF (reference sequence). Trimming cost V 8 bases and J 0 bases, with 11 bases left between them. CDR3 sequence reads: CATSFAGSYEQYF. In nucleotides, the CDR3 is TGTGCCACCTCGTTCGCCGGCTCCTACGAGCAGTACTTC.

At least ten counts were recorded for this clonotype. In DNA form, the CDR3 reads TGCGCCAGCAGCTTAGCGACAGGGCAGGGTGAGCAGTTCTTC. Translated, it gives CASSLATGQGEQFF. This chain connects TRBV5-1 to TRBJ2-1, with 7 bases aligning to TRBD1. The V gene's germline CDR1 is SGHRS and CDR2 YFSETQ. The trim removed 2 bases at V and 9 bases at J, leaving 8 bases unmatched. The CDR3 totals 14 residues.

This clonotype was counted a few times. The rearrangement links TRBV28 to TRBJ2-3; 9 nucleotides line up with TRBD2. Germline assignment: CDR1 MDHEN and CDR2 SYDVKM. The CDR3 is 16 amino acids. With 5 bases clipped from V and 5 bases from J, the junction kept 11 bases outside the gene matches. Here the CDR3 reads CASSDRSGRTLDTQYF. In DNA, the CDR3 is TGTGCCAGCAGTGACCGAAGCGGGAGGACACTAGATACGCAGTATTTT.

Of note for this clonotype: A much larger clone lies a single base off, so this may be a read error. This chain joins TRBV11-2 and TRBJ2-2; TRBD1 might be the D (6 bases). Germline V gene lookup returns CDR1 SGHAT and CDR2 FQNNGV. The CDR3 is 16 residues long. Here the CDR3 reads CASSIDLSGVDGELFF. The CDR3 DNA is TGTGCCAGCAGCATAGATTTGTCAGGGGTGGACGGGGAGCTGTTTTTT.

This clonotype was counted many times. The V and J genes are TRBV18 and TRBJ1-2, with D uncertain. Trimming took off 1 base at V and 3 bases at J, with 15 bases between the two ends. The CDR3 is 16 amino acids. Germline V gives CDR1 KGHSH, CDR2 LQKENI. DNA for the CDR3: TGTGCCAGCTCACCACGACCGGTAGGGCCCGACTATGGCTACACCTTC. Translating gives CASSPRPVGPDYGYTF. Looking up the rest from reference TRBV18 and TRBJ1-2 gives the full variable domain: NAGVMQNPRHLVRRRGQEARLRCSPMKGHSHVYWYRQLPEEGLKFMVYLQKENIIDESGMPKERFSAEFPKEGPSILRIQQVVRGDSAAYFCASSPRPVGPDYGYTFGSGTRLTVV.

V and J are TRBV6-1 and TRBJ2-1; 12 bases are a match to TRBD1. Germline V gene data show CDR1 as MNHNS and CDR2 as SASEGT. The CDR3 length is 16 residues. The V and J ends lost 6 bases and 8 bases, in that order; junction bases with no gene match: 11. CDR3 nucleotides: TGTGCCAGCAGGACGACCGGGACAGGGGGCATGGATGAGCAGTTCTTC. The encoded protein is CASRTTGTGGMDEQFF.

This clonotype has at least ten counts. This sequence joins TRBV5-1 and TRBJ1-1; the D gene is possibly TRBD1 (6 bases). CDR1 and CDR2 (germline): SGHRS, YFSETQ. This CDR3 is 16 amino acids long. V gave up 6 bases and J gave up 5 bases, with 23 bases separating them. For the CDR3, the DNA is TGCGCCAGCACCCAGACAGGAGGGGGTATTGGGACTGAAGCTTTCTTT. It yields the protein CASTQTGGGIGTEAFF.

This clonotype has a count of ten or more. The CDR3 here is CSAAPFADNNEQFF. Here the CDR3 DNA reads TGCAGTGCTGCCCCATTTGCGGATAACAATGAGCAGTTCTTC. The V gene is TRBV20-1, the J gene TRBJ2-1; no firm D call. V was pared by 5 bases and J by 5 bases, with 16 bases between. Germline V lookup: CDR1 DFQATT, CDR2 SNEGSKA (reference sequence). The CDR3 is 14 residues long.

There are many counts of this clonotype. The CDR3 DNA follows: TGCGCCAGCAGCTCCCGTAACAGGACAATCGCGGTCTATGGCTACACCTTC. Translation: CASSSRNRTIAVYGYTF. The V and J genes are TRBV5-1 and TRBJ1-2, with D maybe TRBD1 (5 bases). This CDR3 contains 17 residues. The ends were cut back, 3 bases at V and 4 bases at J, with 22 bases in the middle. The germline V gene has CDR1 SGHRS and CDR2 YFSETQ. The full variable domain, completed using reference TRBV5-1 and TRBJ1-2, is KAGVTQTPRYLIKTRGQQVTLSCSPISGHRSVSWYQQTPGQGLQFLFEYFSETQRNKGNFPGRFSGRQFSNSRSEMNVSTLELGDSALYLCASSSRNRTIAVYGYTFGSGTRLTVV.

This CDR3 reads CASSPARGRGKLFF. The CDR3 DNA sequence: TGTGCCAGCAGCCCCGCCAGGGGGCGAGGAAAACTGTTTTTT. The chain couples TRBV7-8 to TRBJ1-4, with TRBD1 matching 8 bases. V was clipped by 5 bases and J by 10 bases; unmatched bases: 9. In germline, CDR1 is SGHVS, CDR2 FQNEAQ. The CDR3 covers 14 residues.

This clonotype was counted at least ten times. Here the CDR3 DNA reads TGTGCCAGCAGTAAGGGGACTAGCGGAACCAACAATGAGCAGTTCTTC. It yields the protein CASSKGTSGTNNEQFF. The V call is TRBV2, the J call TRBJ2-1, with 11 bases fitting TRBD2. With V trimmed by 5 bases and J by 5 bases, 8 bases remained unmatched. The CDR3 is 16 amino acids. Germline loops: CDR1 SNHLY, CDR2 FYNNEI.

This clonotype was picked up a small number of times. J is TRBJ1-5 and V is TRBV7-2; D might be TRBD1 (5 bases). Germline CDR1 and CDR2: SGHTA and FQGNSA. This CDR3 has 15 residues. V was trimmed by 1 base and J by 3 bases, leaving 10 bases between them. The CDR3 spells CASSLVGGFNQPQHF. CDR3 DNA: TGTGCCAGCAGCTTAGTGGGGGGTTTCAATCAGCCCCAGCATTTT. Combining the CDR3 with reference TRBV7-2 and TRBJ1-5 gives the whole variable domain GAGVSQSPSNKVTEKGKDVELRCDPISGHTALYWYRQSLGQGLEFLIYFQGNSAPDKSGLPSDRFSAERTGGSVSTLTIQRTQQEDSAVYLCASSLVGGFNQPQHFGDGTRLSIL.

This clonotype appeared a few times. V and J are TRBV29-1 and TRBJ2-6; weak D call: TRBD2 (5 bases). The ends were cut back, 4 bases at V and 0 bases at J, with 7 bases in the middle. The CDR3 covers 14 residues. Germline V gene sequence: CDR1 SQVTM, CDR2 ANQGSEA. This CDR3 reads CSVGESSGANVLTF. For the CDR3, the DNA is TGCAGCGTTGGGGAGAGCTCTGGGGCCAACGTCCTGACTTTC.

The rearrangement joins TRBV19 to TRBJ2-7, with 11 bases identical to TRBD2. The CDR3 length is 18 residues. The germline gives CDR1 LNHDA, CDR2 SQIVND (reference sequence). V lost 3 bases and J lost 3; bases outside the gene matches: 13. CDR3 in amino acids: CASSMFMTSGNLYYEQYF. CDR3 nucleotides: TGTGCCAGTAGTATGTTTATGACTAGCGGGAACCTATACTACGAGCAGTACTTC.

This clonotype was counted ten times or more. This chain joins TRBV15 and TRBJ2-5; D is unresolved. This CDR3 is built from 12 residues. V lost 1 base, J lost 2 bases, and 2 bases lay in between. The V gene's germline CDR1 is LNHNV and CDR2 YYDKDF (reference sequence). CDR3 nucleotide sequence: TGTGCCACCAGCAGAGGACAAGAGACCCAGTACTTC. Its protein product is CATSRGQETQYF. Based on the CDR3 plus reference TRBV15 and TRBJ2-5, the full variable domain is DAMVIQNPRYQVTQFGKPVTLSCSQTLNHNVMYWYQQKSSQAPKLLFHYYDKDFNNEADTPDNFQSRRPNTSFCFLDIRSPGLGDTAMYLCATSRGQETQYFGPGTRLLVL.